This T cell receptor beta chain was recovered during a study of identical twins. The germline V gene has CDR1 SGHRS and CDR2 YFSETQ. V was shortened by 0 bases and J by 5 bases, with 11 bases between the two germline ends. The CDR3 runs 14 residues. TCRdb reprocessed the 5' RACE reads via MiXCR and lists one record per CDR3 protein. This table has around 690,000 distinct CDR3 sequences, 21% appearing once. The sample was also linked to a second study, of T cells expressing NK-cell markers.

The TCR originated in a woman younger than 35 in good health. This chain joins TRBV5-1 and TRBJ2-5; no reliable D call. Specimen: PBMCs. DNA of the CDR3: TGCGCCAGCAGCTTGGGATTGAGAGCGGAGACCCAGTACTTC. Translated: CASSLGLRAETQYF.